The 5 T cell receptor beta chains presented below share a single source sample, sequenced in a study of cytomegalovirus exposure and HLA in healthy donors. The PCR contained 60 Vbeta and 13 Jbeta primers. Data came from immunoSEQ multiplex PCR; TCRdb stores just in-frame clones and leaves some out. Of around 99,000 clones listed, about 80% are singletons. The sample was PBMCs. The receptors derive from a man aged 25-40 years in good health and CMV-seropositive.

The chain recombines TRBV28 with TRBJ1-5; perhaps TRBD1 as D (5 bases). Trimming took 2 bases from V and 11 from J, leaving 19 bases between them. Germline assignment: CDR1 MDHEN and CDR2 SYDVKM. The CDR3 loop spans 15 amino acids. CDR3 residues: CASSLPTTGVEAQHF. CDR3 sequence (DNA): TGTGCCAGCAGTTTACCTACCACAGGCGTTGAAGCCCAGCATTTT. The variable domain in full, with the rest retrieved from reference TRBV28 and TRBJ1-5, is DVKVTQSSRYLVKRTGEKVFLECVQDMDHENMFWYRQDPGLGLRLIYFSYDVKMKEKGDIPEGYSVSREKKERFSLILESASTNQTSMYLCASSLPTTGVEAQHFGDGTRLSIL.

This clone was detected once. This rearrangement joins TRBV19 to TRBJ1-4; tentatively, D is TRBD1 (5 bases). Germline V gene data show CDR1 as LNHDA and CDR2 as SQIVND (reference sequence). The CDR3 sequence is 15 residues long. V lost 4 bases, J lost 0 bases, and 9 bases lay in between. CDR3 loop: CASSKGDATNEKLFF. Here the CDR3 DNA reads TGTGCCAGTAGTAAAGGGGATGCAACTAATGAAAAACTGTTTTTT.

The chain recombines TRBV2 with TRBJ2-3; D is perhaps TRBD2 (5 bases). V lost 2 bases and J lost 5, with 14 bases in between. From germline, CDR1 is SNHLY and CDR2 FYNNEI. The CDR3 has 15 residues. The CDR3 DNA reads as TGTGCCAGCAGTGAACGGGGAAAGCCGGGAGATACGCAGTATTTT. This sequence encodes CASSERGKPGDTQYF. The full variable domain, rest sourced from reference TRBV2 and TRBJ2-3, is EPEVTQTPSHQVTQMGQEVILRCVPISNHLYFYWYRQILGQKVEFLVSFYNNEISEKSEIFDDQFSVERPDGSNFTLKIRSTKLEDSAMYFCASSERGKPGDTQYFGPGTRLTVL.

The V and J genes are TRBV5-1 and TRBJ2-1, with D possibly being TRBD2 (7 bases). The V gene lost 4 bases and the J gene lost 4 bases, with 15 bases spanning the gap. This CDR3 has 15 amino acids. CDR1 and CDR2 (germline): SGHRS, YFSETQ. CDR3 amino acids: CASSLRGATYNEQFF. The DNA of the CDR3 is TGCGCCAGCAGCCTACGGGGGGCTACTTACAATGAGCAGTTCTTC.

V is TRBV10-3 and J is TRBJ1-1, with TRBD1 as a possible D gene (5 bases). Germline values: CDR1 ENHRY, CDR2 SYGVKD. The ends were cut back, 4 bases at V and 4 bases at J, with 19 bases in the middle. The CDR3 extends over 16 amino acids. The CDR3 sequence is CAISGGQGRESTEAFF. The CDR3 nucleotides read TGTGCCATCAGTGGGGGCCAGGGAAGAGAGAGCACTGAAGCTTTCTTT.